The 18 T cell receptor beta chains listed next were all sequenced from one sample in a study of blood T cells in healthy people across ages. Then a second PCR, running about 7 to 11 cycles, was carried out with a sample-barcoded 5' primer and a J-beta primer mix. TCRdb fed the 5' RACE reads into MiXCR, producing one record per CDR3 protein. The sample lists about 1.6 million distinct CDR3 sequences, almost 35% occurring once. The sample consisted of blood. The receptors derive from a woman in her twenties or thirties in good health.

In its sample, this clonotype was seen a few times. The chain combines TRBV20-1 with TRBJ2-3, with TRBD1 identical over 7 bases. The CDR3 sequence is 14 residues long. V shed 3 bases and J 0 bases; nucleotides not matched to a gene: 3. Germline CDR1 and CDR2: DFQATT and SNEGSKA (reference sequence). The CDR3 nucleotides are TGCAGTGCTAGTATACAGGGGAGCACAGATACGCAGTATTTT. Amino acid sequence: CSASIQGSTDTQYF.

The chain couples TRBV12-3 or TRBV12-4 to TRBJ2-7, with 7 bases identical to TRBD1. The CDR3 length is 14 residues. Germline trimming cut 6 bases from V and 5 bases from J; bases unmatched to any gene: 10. CDR3 residues: CASSAGTVPHEQYF. DNA for the CDR3: TGTGCCAGCAGCGCTGGGACAGTCCCTCACGAGCAGTACTTC.

This clonotype was picked up many times. The rearrangement joins TRBV20-1 to TRBJ1-6, with D uncertain. This CDR3 has 14 residues. Germline V gives CDR1 DFQATT, CDR2 SNEGSKA (reference sequence). The V and J ends lost 0 bases and 8 bases respectively, with 11 bases between them. Here the CDR3 reads CSARDPHKDSPLHF. CDR3 nucleotides: TGCAGTGCTAGAGATCCTCATAAAGATTCACCCCTCCACTTT.

The rearrangement joins TRBV9 to TRBJ2-6; D unresolved. The CDR3 length is 16 residues. Trimming removed 0 bases from V and 2 bases from J, with 9 bases in between. The germline V gene encodes CDR1 SGDLS and CDR2 YYNGEE. The CDR3 is CASSVGVGAGANVLTF. The CDR3 DNA is TGTGCCAGCAGCGTAGGAGTCGGCGCTGGGGCCAACGTCCTGACTTTC.

This clonotype has just a few counts. V is TRBV6-1 and J is TRBJ2-3; 10 positions match TRBD2. After removal of 5 bases from V and 6 bases from J, the junction contained 17 bases not matched to a gene. Germline CDR1 and CDR2: MNHNS and SASEGT. This CDR3 spans 18 amino acids. The CDR3 sequence: CASSRGTSGALVADTQYF. CDR3 DNA sequence: TGTGCCAGCAGTAGAGGCACTAGCGGGGCCCTCGTCGCGGATACGCAGTATTTT.

In this sample, this clonotype turned up a few times. The rearrangement joins TRBV30 to TRBJ2-3, with D unresolved. Trimming took 0 bases from V and 4 from J, leaving 8 bases between them. Germline V gene sequence: CDR1 GTSNPN, CDR2 SVGIG (reference sequence). There are 13 residues in the CDR3. Here the CDR3 reads CAWSVRRSDTQYF. DNA of the CDR3: TGTGCCTGGAGTGTAAGGCGATCAGATACGCAGTATTTT.

This chain links TRBV5-1 with TRBJ1-6, with TRBD1 identical over 9 bases. Germline V lookup: CDR1 SGHRS, CDR2 YFSETQ. V trimming: 4 bases; J trimming: 6 bases; junction bases outside the gene matches: 5. The CDR3 length is 15 residues. The CDR3 region is CASSLDRGLNSPLHF. DNA for the CDR3: TGCGCCAGCAGCCTGGACAGGGGTCTTAATTCACCCCTCCACTTT. Complete variable domain (other parts from reference TRBV5-1 and TRBJ1-6): KAGVTQTPRYLIKTRGQQVTLSCSPISGHRSVSWYQQTPGQGLQFLFEYFSETQRNKGNFPGRFSGRQFSNSRSEMNVSTLELGDSALYLCASSLDRGLNSPLHFGNGTRLTVT.

In this sample, this clonotype turned up a few times. In DNA form, the CDR3 reads TGTGCCAGCGGTGGCCCAAACACCATATATTTT. It is translated as CASGGPNTIYF. The chain joins TRBV6-6 to TRBJ1-3; D is undetermined. V gave up 8 bases and J gave up 6 bases, with 8 bases separating them. Germline-derived CDR1 and CDR2 are MNHNY and SVGAGI (reference sequence). This CDR3 has 11 residues.

Regarding this clonotype: One base away lies a much larger clone, so this may be a sequencing read error. CDR3 loop: CSAGQGNEELFF. CDR3 DNA: TGCAGCGCGGGACAGGGGAATGAAGAACTGTTTTTT. The chain links TRBV29-1 to TRBJ1-4, with 10 bases lining up with TRBD1. Germline V gene lookup returns CDR1 SQVTM and CDR2 ANQGSEA. The CDR3 extends over 12 amino acids.

This clonotype was seen only a few times. This rearrangement joins TRBV7-2 to TRBJ2-7; D tentatively reads TRBD1 or TRBD2 (5 bases each). Germline loops: CDR1 SGHTA, CDR2 FQGNSA. The CDR3 has 13 amino acids. The V and J ends lost 4 bases and 7 bases respectively, with 14 bases between them. In DNA form, the CDR3 reads TGTGCCAGCAGCTCGGGGCCGGAATGGGAGCAGTACTTC. It encodes CASSSGPEWEQYF.

The chain employs TRBV20-1 and TRBJ1-1, with D perhaps TRBD1 (5 bases). Germline V gene lookup returns CDR1 DFQATT and CDR2 SNEGSKA (reference sequence). The CDR3 has 14 amino acids. The V and J ends lost 5 bases and 4 bases respectively, with 17 bases between them. The CDR3 nucleotides are TGCAGTGCTCTCTCTGGGGGGGGTAGCACTGAAGCTTTCTTT. Protein sequence: CSALSGGGSTEAFF.

The V call is TRBV7-9, the J call TRBJ2-5; a weak D match, TRBD2 (6 bases). The germline gives CDR1 SEHNR, CDR2 FQNEAQ (reference sequence). The CDR3 is made up of 16 amino acids. Trimming left V 5 bases short and J 5 bases short, with 21 bases between. The CDR3 bases are TGTGCCAGCAGCCGCGCCGAGGAGCTTCGGGGGGAGACCCAGTACTTC. Translated, it gives CASSRAEELRGETQYF.

In this sample, this clonotype turned up a few times. The rearrangement joins TRBV3-1 to TRBJ2-1; 12 nucleotides align to TRBD2. J was trimmed by 0 bases and V by 0 bases; bases with no gene match: 12. This CDR3 region has 21 residues. Germline V gene data show CDR1 as LGHDT and CDR2 as YNNKEL (reference sequence). The CDR3 sequence: CASSQELGLAGGPGSYNEQFF. CDR3 coding DNA: TGTGCCAGCAGCCAAGAGCTAGGGCTAGCGGGAGGGCCGGGCTCCTACAATGAGCAGTTCTTC.

The chain recombines TRBV7-2 with TRBJ1-1; D remains unclear. The germline V gene encodes CDR1 SGHTA and CDR2 FQGNSA. V was clipped by 3 bases and J by 4 bases, with 12 bases between them. CDR3 size: 14 residues. CDR3 residues: CASSLAVVATEAFF. CDR3 nucleotide sequence: TGTGCCAGCAGCTTGGCGGTGGTGGCCACTGAAGCTTTCTTT.

Only a few counts were recorded for this clonotype. The chain joins TRBV5-1 to TRBJ2-7, with D possibly being TRBD2 (7 bases). The CDR3 has 15 residues. CDR1 SGHRS and CDR2 YFSETQ come from the germline V gene. V lost 0 bases to trimming and J lost 6 bases, with 16 bases between them. CDR3 bases: TGCGCCAGCAGCTTGGGGGAGAAGGGGGGGCTCGAGCAGTACTTC. It encodes CASSLGEKGGLEQYF.

The chain links TRBV11-3 to TRBJ2-3; 7 nucleotides align to TRBD1. The CDR3 sequence is 15 residues long. Looked up from germline, CDR1 is SGHNT and CDR2 is YENEEA. Unmatched junction bases numbered 4, after V lost 4 bases and J lost 0 bases. CDR3: CASSWGQSSTDTQYF. The CDR3 bases are TGTGCCAGCAGCTGGGGACAGTCTAGCACAGATACGCAGTATTTT.

The chain employs TRBV6-1 and TRBJ2-3, with 9 bases matching TRBD2. CDR3 size: 16 residues. The junction had 8 bases not matched to a gene; V was cut back by 1 base and J by 6 bases. Germline lookup yields CDR1 MNHNS and CDR2 SASEGT. The chain's CDR3 is CASSEESSGEGDTQYF. The DNA of the CDR3 is TGTGCCAGCAGTGAAGAGTCTAGCGGGGAGGGGGATACGCAGTATTTT.

V and J are TRBV5-1 and TRBJ1-1; a weak D match, TRBD1 (5 bases). This CDR3 has 16 residues. Deletions cut 3 bases from V and 4 bases from J, with 19 bases between. CDR1 is SGHRS and CDR2 is YFSETQ in the germline V gene. The CDR3 DNA reads as TGCGCCAGCAGCTATACCTCTTTGGGGGGTGTCACTGAAGCTTTCTTT. Its protein is CASSYTSLGGVTEAFF.